These 26 T cell receptor beta chains share one sample of origin, sequenced in a study of T cell responses to AZD1222 COVID-19 vaccine. TCRdb's table, derived via immunoSEQ multiplex PCR, lists solely in-frame clones and lacks some. The repertoire holds 95,000 to 110,000 clones, with roughly 87% as singletons. Sequenced here: peripheral blood, sampled on day 0 of AZD1222 vaccination. These receptors were taken from an adult in good health.

The CDR3 sequence is CASFGQEANNYGYTF. The CDR3 DNA reads as TGTGCCAGCTTCGGACAGGAGGCCAATAACTATGGCTACACCTTC. This chain uses TRBV27 with TRBJ1-2, with 7 bases matching TRBD1. Per the germline V gene, CDR1 is MNHEY and CDR2 is SMNVEV (reference sequence). V lost 8 bases, J lost 1 base, and 10 bases stayed unmatched. CDR3 size: 15 residues.

The rearrangement joins TRBV7-2 to TRBJ2-7; 9 bases are shared with TRBD1. CDR1 is SGHTA and CDR2 is FQGNSA in the germline V gene. This CDR3 is 16 amino acids long. With V trimmed by 5 bases and J by 6 bases, 14 bases remained unmatched. The CDR3 nucleotides are TGTGCCAGCAGCGCCGGGACAGGGATTCAAGCACTCGAGCAGTACTTC. Its translation: CASSAGTGIQALEQYF.

J is TRBJ2-1 and V is TRBV18, with D uncertain. The germline V gene has CDR1 KGHSH and CDR2 LQKENI. V shed 0 bases and J shed 1 base, with 10 bases lying between them. This CDR3 region has 16 residues. CDR3 DNA sequence: TGTGCCAGCTCACCACCTAGCCAGCGATCCTACAATGAGCAGTTCTTC. Translation gives CASSPPSQRSYNEQFF.

The chain couples TRBV10-1 to TRBJ2-1; D might be TRBD1 or TRBD2, each matching 7 bases. Trimming pared 4 bases from V and 8 bases from J, leaving 15 bases between. This CDR3 spans 14 amino acids. Germline lookup yields CDR1 WNHNN and CDR2 SYGVQD (reference sequence). The CDR3 DNA reads TGCGCCAGCAGTGTTAGCCAGGGGGGGGATGAGCAGTTCTTC. The encoded protein is CASSVSQGGDEQFF.

This clone was recorded once. This chain uses TRBV5-6 with TRBJ2-2; D is possibly TRBD2 (6 bases). Per the germline V gene, CDR1 is SGHDT and CDR2 is YYEEEE. CDR3 length equals 15 residues. Trimming took 2 bases from V and 8 from J, leaving 16 bases between them. The CDR3 coding sequence is TGTGCCAGCAGCTTTGGCGGAGGGAGCGCTGGGGAGCTGTTTTTT. Translation gives CASSFGGGSAGELFF.

The V call is TRBV2, the J call TRBJ1-3; no clear D gene. Per the germline V gene, CDR1 is SNHLY and CDR2 is FYNNEI. The V gene lost 7 bases and the J gene lost 0 bases, with 10 bases spanning the gap. The length of the CDR3 is 14 residues. In DNA form, the CDR3 reads TGTGCCAGCACTATCCAAAGCTCTGGAAACACCATATATTTT. It specifies CASTIQSSGNTIYF.

The chain is built from TRBV18 and TRBJ2-1; TRBD2 matches at 9 bases. CDR3 size: 16 residues. The ends lost 0 bases at V and 5 bases at J; junction bases unmatched: 5. Germline CDR1 is KGHSH and CDR2 is LQKENI. The CDR3 DNA reads as TGTGCCAGCTCACCACCCAGCGGGGGGCCTAACAATGAGCAGTTCTTC. Protein product: CASSPPSGGPNNEQFF.

This chain connects TRBV4-1 to TRBJ1-2, with a tentative D call TRBD1 (5 bases). Germline loops: CDR1 MGHRA, CDR2 YSYEKL. The CDR3 contains 15 residues. V lost 0 bases and J lost 6, with 14 bases in between. The CDR3 here is CASSQDPTGPHGYTF. The CDR3 DNA reads as TGCGCCAGCAGCCAAGATCCTACAGGTCCCCATGGCTACACCTTC.

In its sample, this clone was seen once. The gene calls are TRBV19 and TRBJ1-1; 9 nucleotides match TRBD1. The CDR3 extends over 15 amino acids. CDR1 is LNHDA and CDR2 is SQIVND in the germline V gene (reference sequence). The V segment lost 3 bases and the J segment 6 bases; nucleotides outside the gene matches: 8. For the CDR3, the DNA is TGTGCCAGTAGTATCCCGGGACAGGGAATATCTGAAGCTTTCTTT. Protein: CASSIPGQGISEAFF.

Only one count was recorded for this clone. The rearrangement links TRBV5-1 to TRBJ1-4; D not resolved. The V gene's germline CDR1 is SGHRS and CDR2 YFSETQ. The CDR3 contains 15 residues. Trimming removed 0 bases from V and 8 bases from J, with 14 bases in between. The chain's CDR3 is CASSLVGKLSEKLFF. The DNA of the CDR3 is TGCGCCAGCAGCTTGGTGGGAAAACTCTCCGAAAAACTGTTTTTT.

In its sample, this clone was seen once. J is TRBJ2-3 and V is TRBV6-5, with D tentatively TRBD2 (6 bases). Trimming removed 7 bases at V and 4 bases at J, with 15 bases between. Germline values: CDR1 MNHEY, CDR2 SVGAGI. This CDR3 has 14 residues. Here the CDR3 reads CASTRDLVPDTQYF. As DNA, the CDR3 is TGTGCCAGCACCCGGGACTTAGTCCCAGATACGCAGTATTTT.

The chain carries TRBV3-1 (or the pseudogene TRBV3-2) and TRBJ1-2; a weak D match, TRBD1 (6 bases). Germline CDR1 reads LGHDT; CDR2 reads YNNKEL (reference sequence). The CDR3 has 13 residues. Trimming removed 7 bases from V and 4 bases from J, with 13 bases in between. The CDR3 DNA reads TGTGCCAGCACTCTACAGGGCGGCTATGGCTACACCTTC. Translating it yields CASTLQGGYGYTF.

The chain couples TRBV4-2 to TRBJ1-4; D perhaps matches TRBD1 (5 bases). V was cut by 0 bases and J by 5 bases, with 10 bases left in between. This CDR3 is 15 amino acids long. The germline V gene has CDR1 LGHNA and CDR2 YNFKEQ. The CDR3 region has the DNA TGTGCCAGCAGCCAAGATCTGGGGGGGAATGAAAAACTGTTTTTT. Amino acid sequence: CASSQDLGGNEKLFF.

CDR3 loop: CASSGEQGSQPQHF. DNA of the CDR3: TGTGCCAGCAGTGGGGAACAGGGTAGCCAGCCCCAGCATTTT. The J gene is TRBJ1-5, the V gene TRBV2, with a tentative D call TRBD1 (6 bases). The germline gives CDR1 SNHLY, CDR2 FYNNEI. The CDR3 consists of 14 residues. V lost 4 bases and J lost 7, with 14 bases in between.

The genes are TRBV29-1 and TRBJ1-2; D gene ambiguous. V lost 3 bases, J lost 4 bases, and 12 bases lay in between. The CDR3 has 13 residues. CDR1 and CDR2 from the germline V gene are SQVTM and ANQGSEA. This chain's CDR3 is CSVDPRGSYGYTF. The CDR3, as DNA: TGCAGCGTTGACCCACGAGGGTCCTATGGCTACACCTTC.

J is TRBJ2-1 and V is TRBV27, with D uncertain. The germline CDR1 and CDR2 sequences are MNHEY and SMNVEV (reference sequence). The V end was cut by 7 bases, the J end by 7 bases, with 14 bases between. The CDR3 sequence is 13 residues long. This CDR3 is CASKSSLRNEQFF. The CDR3 DNA is TGTGCCAGCAAATCTAGTCTCAGGAATGAGCAGTTCTTC.

CDR3 sequence (DNA): TGTGCCAGCTCACAAAGCAAGACAGGGTGGGCTTTCTTT. Its protein is CASSQSKTGWAFF. The rearrangement links TRBV18 to TRBJ1-1; 7 bases match TRBD1. With 4 bases clipped from V and 11 bases from J, the junction kept 10 bases outside the gene matches. Germline CDR1 is KGHSH and CDR2 is LQKENI. The CDR3 length is 13 residues.

This sequence joins TRBV7-2 and TRBJ1-5; no firm D call. CDR1 is SGHTA and CDR2 is FQGNSA in the germline V gene. The CDR3 extends over 13 amino acids. Trimming stripped 1 base from V and 4 bases from J, with 5 bases between. CDR3 in amino acids: CASSLGTNQPQHF. CDR3 sequence (DNA): TGTGCCAGCAGCTTAGGGACGAATCAGCCCCAGCATTTT. The complete variable domain, with remaining parts taken from reference TRBV7-2 and TRBJ1-5, reads GAGVSQSPSNKVTEKGKDVELRCDPISGHTALYWYRQSLGQGLEFLIYFQGNSAPDKSGLPSDRFSAERTGGSVSTLTIQRTQQEDSAVYLCASSLGTNQPQHFGDGTRLSIL.

The gene calls are TRBV11-1 and TRBJ2-3; 7 positions agree with TRBD2. Looked up from germline, CDR1 is SGHAT and CDR2 is FQDESV (reference sequence). The CDR3 totals 15 residues. V was clipped by 4 bases and J by 0 bases; unmatched bases: 4. The CDR3 protein is CASSYREGSTDTQYF. The CDR3 DNA follows: TGTGCCAGCAGCTATAGGGAGGGAAGCACAGATACGCAGTATTTT. Looking up the rest from reference TRBV11-1 and TRBJ2-3 gives the full variable domain: EAEVAQSPRYKITEKSQAVAFWCDPISGHATLYWYRQILGQGPELLVQFQDESVVDDSQLPKDRFSAERLKGVDSTLKIQPAELGDSAMYLCASSYREGSTDTQYFGPGTRLTVL.

The V and J genes are TRBV19 and TRBJ2-2, with no clear D. Germline values: CDR1 LNHDA, CDR2 SQIVND (reference sequence). Trimming cost V 4 bases and J 8 bases, with 17 bases left between them. This CDR3 has 15 amino acids. In nucleotides, the CDR3 is TGTGCCAGTAGTAGACAAGTCGACCTTGGGGGGGAGCTGTTTTTT. The encoded protein is CASSRQVDLGGELFF.

This rearrangement joins TRBV28 to TRBJ1-6, with 7 bases that match TRBD1. The CDR3 consists of 16 residues. V lost 6 bases to trimming and J lost 0 bases; unmatched junction nucleotides: 5. CDR1 MDHEN and CDR2 SYDVKM come from the germline V gene. The CDR3: CASSPAGGSYNSPLHF. CDR3 bases: TGTGCCAGCAGCCCGGCAGGGGGCTCCTATAATTCACCCCTCCACTTT.

This sequence joins TRBV7-8 and TRBJ2-1, with D tentatively TRBD2 (6 bases). There are 15 residues in the CDR3. CDR1 is SGHVS and CDR2 is FQNEAQ in the germline V gene. V was clipped by 3 bases and J by 5 bases, with 14 bases between them. The CDR3, as DNA: TGTGCCAGCAGCTTCCTCCGGGGGAGGAACAATGAGCAGTTCTTC. Its protein product is CASSFLRGRNNEQFF.

The chain combines TRBV6-5 with TRBJ2-7; 7 nucleotides agree with TRBD2. The CDR3 spans 13 residues. Trimming removed 0 bases from V and 6 bases from J; junction bases left unmatched: 2. CDR1 MNHEY and CDR2 SVGAGI come from the germline V gene. CDR3 sequence reads: CASSYSGGVEQYF. In DNA, the CDR3 is TGTGCCAGCAGTTACTCGGGGGGGGTCGAGCAGTACTTC.

The DNA of the CDR3 is TGCGCCAGCAGCTTGGGTCTCCGGGACAGGGGACTCATAGGCGGCTACACCTTC. Translating gives CASSLGLRDRGLIGGYTF. The rearrangement links TRBV5-1 to TRBJ1-2; 10 bases fit TRBD1. Germline V gene sequence: CDR1 SGHRS, CDR2 YFSETQ. J was trimmed by 8 bases and V by 0 bases; bases with no gene match: 16. The CDR3 spans 18 residues.

In this sample, this clone turned up once. J is TRBJ2-7 and V is TRBV6-5, with TRBD1 identical over 9 bases. With V trimmed by 5 bases and J by 2 bases, 4 bases remained unmatched. This CDR3 contains 14 residues. Germline-derived CDR1 and CDR2 are MNHEY and SVGAGI. DNA of the CDR3: TGTGCCAGCAGTACGGACAGGGGACCCTACGAGCAGTACTTC. Its translation: CASSTDRGPYEQYF.

This chain links TRBV6-5 with TRBJ1-3; perhaps TRBD1 as D (6 bases). The CDR3 loop spans 14 amino acids. The germline V gene has CDR1 MNHEY and CDR2 SVGAGI. Trimming stripped 6 bases from V and 4 bases from J, with 13 bases between. The CDR3 sequence is CASSSTGIGNTIYF. CDR3 sequence (DNA): TGTGCCAGCAGCTCGACAGGAATCGGAAACACCATATATTTT.